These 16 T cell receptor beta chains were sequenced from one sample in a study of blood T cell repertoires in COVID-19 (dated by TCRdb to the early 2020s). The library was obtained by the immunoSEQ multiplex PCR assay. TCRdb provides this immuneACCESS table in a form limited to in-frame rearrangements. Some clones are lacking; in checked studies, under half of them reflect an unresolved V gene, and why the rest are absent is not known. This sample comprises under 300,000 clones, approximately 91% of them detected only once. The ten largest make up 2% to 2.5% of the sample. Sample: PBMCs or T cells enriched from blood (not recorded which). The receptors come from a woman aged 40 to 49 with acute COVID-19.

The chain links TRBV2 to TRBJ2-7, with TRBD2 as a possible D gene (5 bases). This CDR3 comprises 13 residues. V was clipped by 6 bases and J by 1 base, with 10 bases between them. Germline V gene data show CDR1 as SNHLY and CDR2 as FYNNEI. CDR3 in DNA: TGTGCCAGCAGCGACACTAGATCCTACGAGCAGTACTTC. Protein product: CASSDTRSYEQYF.

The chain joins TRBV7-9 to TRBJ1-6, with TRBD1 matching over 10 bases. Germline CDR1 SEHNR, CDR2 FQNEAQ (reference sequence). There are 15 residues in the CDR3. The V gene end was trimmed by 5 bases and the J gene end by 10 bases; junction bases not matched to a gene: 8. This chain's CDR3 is CASSPRGTGVSPLHF. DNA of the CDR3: TGTGCCAGCAGCCCGAGGGGGACAGGGGTATCACCCCTCCACTTT.

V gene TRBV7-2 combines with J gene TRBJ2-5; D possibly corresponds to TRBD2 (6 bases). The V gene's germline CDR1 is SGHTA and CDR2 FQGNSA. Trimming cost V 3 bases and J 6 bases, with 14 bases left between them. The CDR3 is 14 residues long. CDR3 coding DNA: TGTGCCAGCAGCTTGGGTGGGGGGAGAAAGACCCAGTACTTC. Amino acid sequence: CASSLGGGRKTQYF.

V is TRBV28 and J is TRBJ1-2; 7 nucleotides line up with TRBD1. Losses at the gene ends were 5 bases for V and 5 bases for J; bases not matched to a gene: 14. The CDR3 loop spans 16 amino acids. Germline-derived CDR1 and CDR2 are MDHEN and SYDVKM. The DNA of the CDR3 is TGTGCCAGCAGTCCTGGGCAGGGGGGTCGCTCTTATGGCTACACCTTC. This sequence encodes CASSPGQGGRSYGYTF.

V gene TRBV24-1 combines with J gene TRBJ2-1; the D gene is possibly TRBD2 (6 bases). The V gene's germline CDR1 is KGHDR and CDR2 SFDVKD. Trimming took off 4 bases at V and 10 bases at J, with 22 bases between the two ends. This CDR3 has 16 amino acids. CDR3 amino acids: CATSDHTGLPGEEQFF. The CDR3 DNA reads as TGTGCCACCAGTGACCACACGGGACTCCCGGGAGAGGAGCAGTTCTTC.

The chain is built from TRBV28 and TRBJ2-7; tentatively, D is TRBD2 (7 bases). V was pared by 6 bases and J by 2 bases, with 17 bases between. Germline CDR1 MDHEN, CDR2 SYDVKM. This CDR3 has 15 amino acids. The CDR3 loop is CASRRSLGGAYEQYF. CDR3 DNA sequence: TGTGCCAGCAGACGTTCGTTAGGGGGGGCCTACGAGCAGTACTTC.

The CDR3, as DNA: TGTGCCAGCAGCTTCCGGGACAGGGGCACAGATACGCAGTATTTT. This gives the protein CASSFRDRGTDTQYF. The V call is TRBV3-1 (or the pseudogene TRBV3-2), the J call TRBJ2-3, with TRBD1 identical over 9 bases. From germline, CDR1 is LGHDT and CDR2 YNNKEL (reference sequence). The V and J ends lost 5 bases and 1 base, in that order; junction bases with no gene match: 4. This CDR3 has 15 residues.

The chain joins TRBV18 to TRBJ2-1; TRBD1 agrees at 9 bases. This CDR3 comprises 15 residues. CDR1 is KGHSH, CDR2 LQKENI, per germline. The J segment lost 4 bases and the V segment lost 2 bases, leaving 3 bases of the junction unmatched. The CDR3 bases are TGTGCCAGCTCACCAGCGACAGGGGGGTACAATGAGCAGTTCTTC. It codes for CASSPATGGYNEQFF.

CDR3 DNA sequence: TGTGCCTGGAGTGGATTGGGGGCGTCTGGAAACACCATATATTTT. Its protein is CAWSGLGASGNTIYF. This chain uses TRBV30 with TRBJ1-3; D perhaps matches TRBD1 (6 bases). V lost 1 base to trimming and J lost 1 base, with 11 bases between them. CDR3 length: 15 residues. Germline CDR1 reads GTSNPN; CDR2 reads SVGIG (reference sequence).

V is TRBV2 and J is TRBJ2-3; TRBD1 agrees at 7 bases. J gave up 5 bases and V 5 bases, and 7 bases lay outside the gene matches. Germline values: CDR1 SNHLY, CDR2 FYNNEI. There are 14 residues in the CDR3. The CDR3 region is CASSRQGSGDTQYF. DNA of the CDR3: TGTGCCAGCAGTAGACAGGGCAGCGGAGATACGCAGTATTTT.

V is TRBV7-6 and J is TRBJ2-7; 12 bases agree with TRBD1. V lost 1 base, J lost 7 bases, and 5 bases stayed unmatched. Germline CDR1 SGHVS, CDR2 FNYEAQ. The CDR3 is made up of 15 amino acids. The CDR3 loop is CASSLVRDRGREQYF. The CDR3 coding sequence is TGTGCCAGCAGCTTAGTACGGGACAGGGGGCGGGAGCAGTACTTC.

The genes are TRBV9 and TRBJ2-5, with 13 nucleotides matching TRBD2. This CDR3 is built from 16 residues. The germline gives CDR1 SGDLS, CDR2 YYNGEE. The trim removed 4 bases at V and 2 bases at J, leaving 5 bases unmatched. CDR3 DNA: TGTGCCAGCAGCACCGGGACTAGCGGGGTACAAGAGACCCAGTACTTC. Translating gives CASSTGTSGVQETQYF.

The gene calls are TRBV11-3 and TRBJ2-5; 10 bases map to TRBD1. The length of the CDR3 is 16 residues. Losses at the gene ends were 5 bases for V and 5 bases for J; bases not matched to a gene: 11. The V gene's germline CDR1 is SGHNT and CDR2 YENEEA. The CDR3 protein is CASSRTGGLSWETQYF. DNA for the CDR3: TGTGCCAGCAGCCGGACAGGGGGGCTTTCCTGGGAGACCCAGTACTTC.

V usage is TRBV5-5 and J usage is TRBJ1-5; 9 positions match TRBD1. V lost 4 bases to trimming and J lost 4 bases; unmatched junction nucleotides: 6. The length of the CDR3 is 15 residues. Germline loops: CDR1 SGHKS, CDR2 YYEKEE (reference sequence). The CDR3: CASSAGTGRNQPQHF. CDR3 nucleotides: TGTGCCAGCAGCGCCGGGACAGGGCGTAATCAGCCCCAGCATTTT.

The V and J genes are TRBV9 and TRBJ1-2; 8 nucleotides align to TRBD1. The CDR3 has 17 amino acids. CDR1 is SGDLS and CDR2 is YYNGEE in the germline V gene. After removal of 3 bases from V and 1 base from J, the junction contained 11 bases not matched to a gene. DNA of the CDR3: TGTGCCAGCAGCGGGACAGGGAACAATAATAATAACTATGGCTACACCTTC. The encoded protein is CASSGTGNNNNNYGYTF.

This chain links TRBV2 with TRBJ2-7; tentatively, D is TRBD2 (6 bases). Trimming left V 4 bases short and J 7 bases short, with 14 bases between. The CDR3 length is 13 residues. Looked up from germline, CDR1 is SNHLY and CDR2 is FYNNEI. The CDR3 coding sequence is TGTGCCAGCAGTGGCGGCAGTCGGGGGGAGCAGTACTTC. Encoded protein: CASSGGSRGEQYF.